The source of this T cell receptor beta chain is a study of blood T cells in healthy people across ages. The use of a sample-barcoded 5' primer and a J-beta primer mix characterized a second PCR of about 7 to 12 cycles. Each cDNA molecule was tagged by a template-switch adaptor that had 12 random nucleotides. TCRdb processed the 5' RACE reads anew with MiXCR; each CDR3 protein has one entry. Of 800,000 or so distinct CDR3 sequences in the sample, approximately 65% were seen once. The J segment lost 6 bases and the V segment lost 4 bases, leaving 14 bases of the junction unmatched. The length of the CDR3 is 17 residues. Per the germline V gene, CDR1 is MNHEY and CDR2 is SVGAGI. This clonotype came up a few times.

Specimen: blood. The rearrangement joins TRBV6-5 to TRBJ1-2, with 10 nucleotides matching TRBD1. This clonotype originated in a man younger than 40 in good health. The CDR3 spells CASSSVPGQGTGDGYTF. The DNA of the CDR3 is TGTGCCAGCAGTTCTGTCCCGGGACAGGGGACGGGAGATGGCTACACCTTC.